This TCR beta chain was recovered during a study of blood T cell repertoires in COVID-19. The germline V gene encodes CDR1 WNHNN and CDR2 SYGVQD (reference sequence). V was pared by 3 bases and J by 6 bases, with 7 bases of the junction left unmatched. CDR3 length: 15 amino acids. TCRdb's table, derived via immunoSEQ multiplex PCR, lists solely in-frame clones and lacks some. The sample has 350,000 to 550,000 clones, roughly 87% seen once. This clone is a singleton in its sample. The clonotype originates from a young woman with acute COVID-19. The sequencing sample was made of PBMCs or T cells enriched from blood (not recorded which). The chain combines TRBV10-1 with TRBJ2-3; 9 nucleotides agree with TRBD2. The CDR3 sequence is CASSDSGTSRDTQYF. The CDR3 DNA reads as TGCGCCAGCAGTGACTCCGGGACTAGCAGGGATACGCAGTATTTT.